Here is one T cell receptor beta chain with its context. The sample belongs to a study of T cell changes during pregnancy in multiple sclerosis. This CDR3 region has 14 residues. V shed 4 bases and J 5 bases; nucleotides not matched to a gene: 3. Germline loops: CDR1 SGHVS, CDR2 FNYEAQ. Assay used: immunoSEQ multiplex PCR; TCRdb lists only in-frame clones, some missing. The table records about 64,000 clones, 96% of them present only once. J is TRBJ2-1 and V is TRBV7-6; the match to TRBD1 covers 9 bases. This TCR was recovered from a female donor with multiple sclerosis, enrolled in a pregnancy study. The starting material was CD8+ T cells from peripheral blood mononuclear cells, obtained after pregnancy. CDR3 sequence (DNA): TGTGCCAGCAGCTCCGGGACAGGGAACAATGAGCAGTTCTTC. Translated: CASSSGTGNNEQFF.